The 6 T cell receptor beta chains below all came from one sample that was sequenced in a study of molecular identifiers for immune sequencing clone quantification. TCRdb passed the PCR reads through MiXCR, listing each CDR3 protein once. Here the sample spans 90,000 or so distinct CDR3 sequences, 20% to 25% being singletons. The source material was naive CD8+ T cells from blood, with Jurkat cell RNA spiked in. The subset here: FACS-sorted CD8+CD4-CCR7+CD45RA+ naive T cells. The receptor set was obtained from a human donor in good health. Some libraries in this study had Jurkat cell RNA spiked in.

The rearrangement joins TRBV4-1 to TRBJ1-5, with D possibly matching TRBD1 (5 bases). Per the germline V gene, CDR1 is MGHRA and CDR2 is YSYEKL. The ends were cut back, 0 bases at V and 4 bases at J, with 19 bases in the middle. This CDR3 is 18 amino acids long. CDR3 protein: CASSQDVRTWGENQPQHF. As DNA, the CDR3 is TGCGCCAGCAGCCAAGATGTCAGGACATGGGGGGAAAATCAGCCCCAGCATTTT.

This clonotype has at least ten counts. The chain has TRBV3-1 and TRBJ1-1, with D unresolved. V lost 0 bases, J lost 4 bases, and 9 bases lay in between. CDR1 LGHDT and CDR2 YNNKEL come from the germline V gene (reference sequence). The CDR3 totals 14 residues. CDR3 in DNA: TGTGCCAGCAGCCAAGATCCGCACCTCACTGAAGCTTTCTTT. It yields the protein CASSQDPHLTEAFF. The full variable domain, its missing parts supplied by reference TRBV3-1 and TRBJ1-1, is DTAVSQTPKYLVTQMGNDKSIKCEQNLGHDTMYWYKQDSKKFLKIMFSYNNKELIINETVPNRFSPKSPDKAHLNLHINSLELGDSAVYFCASSQDPHLTEAFFGQGTRLTVV.

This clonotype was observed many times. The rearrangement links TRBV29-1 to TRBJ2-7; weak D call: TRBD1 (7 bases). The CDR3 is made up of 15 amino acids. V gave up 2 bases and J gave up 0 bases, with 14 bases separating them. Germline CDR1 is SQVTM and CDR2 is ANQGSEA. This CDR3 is CSVELRDRSSYEQYF. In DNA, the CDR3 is TGCAGCGTTGAACTGCGGGACAGAAGCTCCTACGAGCAGTACTTC.

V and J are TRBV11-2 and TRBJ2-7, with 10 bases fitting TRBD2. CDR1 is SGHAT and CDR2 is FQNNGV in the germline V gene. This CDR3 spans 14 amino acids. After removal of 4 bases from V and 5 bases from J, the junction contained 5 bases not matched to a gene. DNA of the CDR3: TGTGCCAGCAGCTCTAGCGGGAGTGCGAACGAGCAGTACTTC. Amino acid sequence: CASSSSGSANEQYF.

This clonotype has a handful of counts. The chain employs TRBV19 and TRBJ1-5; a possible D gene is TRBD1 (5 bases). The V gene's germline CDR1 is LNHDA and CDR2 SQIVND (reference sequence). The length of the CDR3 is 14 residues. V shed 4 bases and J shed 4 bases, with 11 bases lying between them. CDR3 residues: CASSNAGGNQPQHF. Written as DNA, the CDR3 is TGTGCCAGTAGTAACGCCGGGGGTAATCAGCCCCAGCATTTT. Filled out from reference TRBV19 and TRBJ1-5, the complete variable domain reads DGGITQSPKYLFRKEGQNVTLSCEQNLNHDAMYWYRQDPGQGLRLIYYSQIVNDFQKGDIAEGYSVSREKKESFPLTVTSAQKNPTAFYLCASSNAGGNQPQHFGDGTRLSIL.

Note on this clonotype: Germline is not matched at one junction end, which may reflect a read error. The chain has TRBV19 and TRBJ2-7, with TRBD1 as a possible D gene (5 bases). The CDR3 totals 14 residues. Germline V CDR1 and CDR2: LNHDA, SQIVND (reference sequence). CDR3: CASSISGRAYAQYF. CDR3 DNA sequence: TGTGCCAGTAGTATCAGTGGCAGGGCCTACGCGCAGTACTTC.